These T cell receptor beta chains were read from a single sample in a study of CD8 T cells in Susac syndrome. TCRdb reprocessed the immunoSEQ multiplex PCR reads via MiXCR and lists one record per CDR3 protein. The sample contains some 160,000 distinct CDR3 sequences, about 95% of which appear only once. The sequenced material came from CD8+ T cells from PBMCs. These receptors were obtained from a human donor with multiple sclerosis. Each CDR3 is given with its conserved first and last residue. A D gene is named only where the DNA matches it firmly. Rows give clone size only sometimes, using once, few, many, or a class for an expanded clone.

V gene: TRBV9
J gene: TRBJ2-6
D gene: .
clone size: .
CDR3 DNA: TGTGCCAGCAGCGCGACGGTGCCACCTGGGGCCAACGTCCTGACTTTC
CDR3 protein: CASSATVPPGANVLTF

V gene: TRBV9
J gene: TRBJ2-7
D gene: .
clone size: .
CDR3 DNA: TGTGCCAGCAGCCCCATGGGACTGAGCTACGAGCAGTACTTC
CDR3 protein: CASSPMGLSYEQYF

V gene: TRBV29-1
J gene: TRBJ2-5
D gene: TRBD1
clone size: .
CDR3 DNA: TGCAGCGGGTACACAGGGGAAGAGACCCAGTACTTC
CDR3 protein: CSGYTGEETQYF

V gene: TRBV5-6
J gene: TRBJ2-1
D gene: TRBD1
clone size: .
CDR3 DNA: TGTGCCAGCAGCTCCCCGGGACAGAACCACAATGAGCAGTTCTTC
CDR3 protein: CASSSPGQNHNEQFF

V gene: TRBV19
J gene: TRBJ2-1
D gene: .
clone size: .
CDR3 DNA: TGTGCCAGTAGTTGGGTGGGGTCCGTCAATGAGCAGTTCTTC
CDR3 protein: CASSWVGSVNEQFF

V gene: TRBV2
J gene: TRBJ2-3
D gene: TRBD1
clone size: .
CDR3 DNA: TGTGCCAGTAAAGGACAGGGTTTAGATACGCAGTATTTT
CDR3 protein: CASKGQGLDTQYF

V gene: TRBV3-1
J gene: TRBJ2-1
D gene: .
clone size: .
CDR3 DNA: TGTGCCAGCAGCCCGGACAGCACGTGGGACAATGAGCAGTTCTTC
CDR3 protein: CASSPDSTWDNEQFF

V gene: TRBV20-1
J gene: TRBJ1-5
D gene: TRBD1
clone size: .
CDR3 DNA: TGCAGTGCTAGAGCATGGCAGGGGGGTAGCAATCAGCCCCAGCATTTT
CDR3 protein: CSARAWQGGSNQPQHF

V gene: TRBV30
J gene: TRBJ2-7
D gene: .
clone size: once
CDR3 DNA: TGTGCCTGGAGTCTCGGATACGAGCAGTACTTC
CDR3 protein: CAWSLGYEQYF

V gene: TRBV30
J gene: TRBJ2-2
D gene: TRBD1
clone size: .
CDR3 DNA: TGTGCCGGACCACAGGGGGCCACCGGGGAGCTGTTTTTT
CDR3 protein: CAGPQGATGELFF

V gene: TRBV6-6
J gene: TRBJ2-3
D gene: .
clone size: .
CDR3 DNA: TGTGCCAGCAGTCATCGGGGGGCCGGGAGTACAGATACGCAGTATTTT
CDR3 protein: CASSHRGAGSTDTQYF

V gene: TRBV27
J gene: TRBJ1-1
D gene: .
clone size: .
CDR3 DNA: TGTGCCAGCAGGTGGTTGAGGGGAACTGAAGCTTTCTTT
CDR3 protein: CASRWLRGTEAFF

V gene: TRBV20-1
J gene: TRBJ2-6
D gene: .
clone size: few
CDR3 DNA: TGCAGTGCTCGGCCTGGGGCCAACGTCCTGACTTTC
CDR3 protein: CSARPGANVLTF

V gene: TRBV7-8
J gene: TRBJ1-5
D gene: .
clone size: once
CDR3 DNA: TGTGCCAGCAGCTTAGTGGTGGGCAACCATCAGCCCCAGCATTTT
CDR3 protein: CASSLVVGNHQPQHF

V gene: TRBV24-1
J gene: TRBJ2-2
D gene: .
clone size: .
CDR3 DNA: TGTGCCACAGGCCGAGGCGGGGAGCTGTTTTTT
CDR3 protein: CATGRGGELFF

V gene: TRBV14
J gene: TRBJ1-2
D gene: .
clone size: .
CDR3 DNA: TGTGCCAGCAGCCAAGGGTCCCATTTAGGCTACACCTTC
CDR3 protein: CASSQGSHLGYTF

V gene: TRBV14
J gene: TRBJ2-7
D gene: TRBD1
clone size: few
CDR3 DNA: TGTGCCAGCAGCCCCCGGGACAGGGGCTACGAGCAGTACTTC
CDR3 protein: CASSPRDRGYEQYF

V gene: TRBV4-1
J gene: TRBJ1-1
D gene: .
clone size: .
CDR3 DNA: TGTGCCAGCAGCCAAGAAGGTTACGAGGGAGAAGCTTTCTTT
CDR3 protein: CASSQEGYEGEAFF

V gene: TRBV9
J gene: TRBJ1-2
D gene: TRBD1
clone size: .
CDR3 DNA: TGTGCCAGCAGCGCGCCCGGGACAGCCTATGGCTACACCTTC
CDR3 protein: CASSAPGTAYGYTF

V gene: TRBV20-1
J gene: TRBJ1-1
D gene: .
clone size: .
CDR3 DNA: TGCAGTGCTAGGGGAGTTTGGGCCACTGAAGCTTTCTTT
CDR3 protein: CSARGVWATEAFF

V gene: TRBV29-1
J gene: TRBJ2-7
D gene: .
clone size: .
CDR3 DNA: TGCAGCGTTCGAGCAACCTACGAGCAGTACTTC
CDR3 protein: CSVRATYEQYF

V gene: TRBV5-1
J gene: TRBJ2-2
D gene: .
clone size: .
CDR3 DNA: TGCGCCAGCAGCTTTGGAAGGGAGCTGTTTTTT
CDR3 protein: CASSFGRELFF

V gene: TRBV4-1
J gene: TRBJ2-1
D gene: TRBD2
clone size: .
CDR3 DNA: TGCGCCAGCAGCCAACCGACTAGCGGATACAATGAGCAGTTCTTC
CDR3 protein: CASSQPTSGYNEQFF

V gene: TRBV15
J gene: TRBJ1-2
D gene: TRBD1
clone size: .
CDR3 DNA: TGTGCCACCAGCACCTCGACAGGGGGCTACGATGGCTACACCTTC
CDR3 protein: CATSTSTGGYDGYTF